A single sample is the source of the 22 T cell receptor beta chains below, sequenced in a study of blood T cell repertoires in COVID-19. The table came from immunoSEQ multiplex PCR; TCRdb's copy has only in-frame clones and leaves some out. The sample records over 120,000 clones, 80% to 90% being singletons. The sequenced sample was peripheral blood. All receptors derive from a man aged 55 to 70 with active or convalescent COVID-19.

The chain combines TRBV29-1 with TRBJ1-2; 8 bases are shared with TRBD1. The CDR3 length is 13 residues. The V gene's germline CDR1 is SQVTM and CDR2 ANQGSEA. Unmatched junction bases numbered 8, after V lost 4 bases and J lost 7 bases. The CDR3 nucleotides are TGCAGCGTTGTTCAAGTAACAGGGGGTGGCTACACCTTC. Protein sequence: CSVVQVTGGGYTF.

The DNA for the CDR3 is TGTGCCAGCAGCCCCCAGGGTAAGGTGGCCGAGCAGTACTTC. It translates to CASSPQGKVAEQYF. This chain uses TRBV3-1 (or the pseudogene TRBV3-2) with TRBJ2-7; D might be TRBD1 (5 bases). CDR3 length: 14 residues. The germline V gene has CDR1 LGHDT and CDR2 YNNKEL (reference sequence). Trimming removed 4 bases at V and 6 bases at J, with 16 bases between.

This clone was detected only a few times. This chain connects TRBV30 to TRBJ2-7, with a possible D match to TRBD1 (6 bases). The length of the CDR3 is 15 residues. Germline V gene sequence: CDR1 GTSNPN, CDR2 SVGIG (reference sequence). Trimming took 3 bases from V and 0 from J, leaving 15 bases between them. This CDR3 is CAWSVPGTFSYEQYF. The CDR3 nucleotides read TGTGCCTGGAGCGTCCCCGGGACATTCTCCTACGAGCAGTACTTC.

This chain uses TRBV5-5 with TRBJ2-7; possibly TRBD2 for D (5 bases). Germline values: CDR1 SGHKS, CDR2 YYEKEE (reference sequence). With 0 bases removed from V and 6 bases from J, the gap between germline ends came to 10 bases. This CDR3 spans 13 amino acids. The CDR3 sequence is CASSLAPGVEQYF. CDR3 bases: TGTGCCAGCAGCTTGGCCCCCGGGGTCGAGCAGTACTTC.

This chain joins TRBV9 and TRBJ1-1; D may be TRBD1 (6 bases). The CDR3 has 16 residues. Germline V lookup: CDR1 SGDLS, CDR2 YYNGEE. Trimming took 0 bases from V and 5 from J, leaving 17 bases between them. CDR3 sequence (DNA): TGTGCCAGCAGCGTAGGACAGGTGTGGGCCGTGACTGAAGCTTTCTTT. It is translated as CASSVGQVWAVTEAFF. Complete variable domain (other parts from reference TRBV9 and TRBJ1-1): DSGVTQTPKHLITATGQRVTLRCSPRSGDLSVYWYQQSLDQGLQFLIQYYNGEERAKGNILERFSAQQFPDLHSELNLSSLELGDSALYFCASSVGQVWAVTEAFFGQGTRLTVV.

This clone was seen only once. V gene TRBV5-6 combines with J gene TRBJ2-2; 7 nucleotides agree with TRBD1. This CDR3 contains 15 residues. Trimming removed 1 base from V and 0 bases from J; junction bases left unmatched: 0. Per the germline V gene, CDR1 is SGHDT and CDR2 is YYEEEE. CDR3 amino acids: CASSLTGANTGELFF. In DNA form, the CDR3 reads TGTGCCAGCAGCTTGACAGGGGCGAACACCGGGGAGCTGTTTTTT.

The sample holds many counts of this clone. The chain couples TRBV7-9 to TRBJ2-7, with 7 positions matching TRBD1. Germline values: CDR1 SEHNR, CDR2 FQNEAQ (reference sequence). This CDR3 spans 14 amino acids. Trimming at V came to 5 bases and at J to 2 bases, leaving 6 bases not matched to a gene. The CDR3 region is CASSAPGQTYEQYF. The CDR3 nucleotides read TGTGCCAGCAGCGCCCCGGGACAGACCTACGAGCAGTACTTC.

The chain couples TRBV15 to TRBJ1-1; 7 bases are shared with TRBD1. The CDR3 spans 14 residues. With 5 bases clipped from V and 5 bases from J, the junction kept 8 bases outside the gene matches. Germline CDR1 reads LNHNV; CDR2 reads YYDKDF (reference sequence). CDR3 nucleotides: TGTGCCACCAGCGGGAGGACAGGCGGGACTGAAGCTTTCTTT. As protein: CATSGRTGGTEAFF.

The chain recombines TRBV7-6 with TRBJ1-1, with D possibly being TRBD1 (5 bases). V gave up 4 bases and J gave up 4 bases, with 10 bases separating them. Germline CDR1 SGHVS, CDR2 FNYEAQ. The CDR3 runs 13 residues. This CDR3 reads CASSSSGGTEAFF. CDR3 sequence (DNA): TGTGCCAGCAGCTCCTCGGGGGGCACTGAAGCTTTCTTT.

The J gene is TRBJ2-1, the V gene TRBV4-2; D is unresolved. The CDR3 totals 16 residues. Germline assignment: CDR1 LGHNA and CDR2 YNFKEQ. The ends were cut back, 3 bases at V and 5 bases at J, with 17 bases in the middle. CDR3 DNA: TGTGCCAGCAGCCATCATGTAGGCCAGGCCGACAATGAGCAGTTCTTC. Residues: CASSHHVGQADNEQFF.

The table lists this clone with a few counts. The CDR3 region has the DNA TGCAGTGCTAGTTGGGACAGGAACACTGAAGCTTTCTTT. It codes for CSASWDRNTEAFF. The V call is TRBV20-1, the J call TRBJ1-1; the match to TRBD1 covers 7 bases. Germline assignment: CDR1 DFQATT and CDR2 SNEGSKA (reference sequence). Trimming cost V 3 bases and J 1 base; bases outside gene matches: 2. This CDR3 comprises 13 residues.

V gene TRBV7-8 combines with J gene TRBJ1-1, with D maybe TRBD1 (5 bases). The V end lost 1 base, the J end lost 5 bases, and 23 bases lay between the germline ends. The CDR3 has 18 amino acids. Germline V gene lookup returns CDR1 SGHVS and CDR2 FQNEAQ. CDR3 in DNA: TGTGCCAGCAGCTTAGGTTTATCAAGGGGAGGATTGAGGACTGAAGCTTTCTTT. Its translation is CASSLGLSRGGLRTEAFF.

The genes are TRBV7-2 and TRBJ1-1; D gene uncertain. Trimming removed 7 bases from V and 5 bases from J, with 17 bases in between. CDR3 size: 14 residues. Per the germline V gene, CDR1 is SGHTA and CDR2 is FQGNSA. CDR3 in DNA: TGTGCCAGCACTTTAAACGCATTCGGGACTGAAGCTTTCTTT. This encodes CASTLNAFGTEAFF.

The chain carries TRBV28 and TRBJ1-3; TRBD1 matches at 9 bases. The CDR3 extends over 14 amino acids. The germline gives CDR1 MDHEN, CDR2 SYDVKM. J lost 4 bases, V lost 5 bases, and 3 bases had no gene match. CDR3 protein: CASSTGGPGNTIYF. The CDR3 coding sequence is TGTGCCAGCAGTACAGGGGGCCCGGGAAACACCATATATTTT.

The chain links TRBV24-1 to TRBJ2-6; 8 bases align to TRBD2. The CDR3 sequence is 15 residues long. Trimming removed 6 bases from V and 4 bases from J; junction bases left unmatched: 4. Per the germline V gene, CDR1 is KGHDR and CDR2 is SFDVKD. CDR3 protein: CATSTGGDGANVLTF. CDR3 nucleotide sequence: TGTGCCACCAGTACCGGGGGGGACGGGGCCAACGTCCTGACTTTC.

The J gene is TRBJ2-4, the V gene TRBV27; 10 bases match TRBD2. The CDR3 has 15 amino acids. Germline CDR1 and CDR2: MNHEY and SMNVEV (reference sequence). J gave up 6 bases and V 3 bases, and 5 bases lay outside the gene matches. The CDR3 spells CASSFSGRPINIQYF. The CDR3 nucleotides are TGTGCCAGCAGTTTTAGCGGGAGGCCTATAAACATTCAGTACTTC.

As regards this clone: The same CDR3 is also encoded by other DNA sequences in this sample. The chain recombines TRBV6-2 or TRBV6-3 with TRBJ1-5, with D perhaps matching TRBD1 (6 bases). The V end was cut by 5 bases, the J end by 7 bases, with 6 bases between. Germline CDR1 reads MNHEY; CDR2 reads SVGEGT. The CDR3 covers 11 residues. The CDR3 bases are TGTGCCAGCAGTCAGGGGCAGCCCCAGCATTTT. The encoded protein is CASSQGQPQHF.

The chain links TRBV5-1 to TRBJ2-3, with D possibly TRBD1 on 6 matching bases. Per the germline V gene, CDR1 is SGHRS and CDR2 is YFSETQ. V shed 4 bases and J shed 0 bases, with 18 bases lying between them. This CDR3 spans 17 amino acids. The CDR3 coding sequence is TGCGCCAGCAGCGTCGGACAGACCTACCCTAGCACAGATACGCAGTATTTT. This gives the protein CASSVGQTYPSTDTQYF.

The genes are TRBV7-2 and TRBJ2-7, with unresolved D. The V end lost 2 bases, the J end lost 5 bases, and 7 bases lay between the germline ends. From germline, CDR1 is SGHTA and CDR2 FQGNSA. CDR3 length: 12 amino acids. In DNA, the CDR3 is TGTGCCAGCAGCTTATACACCGACGAGCAGTACTTC. Its protein is CASSLYTDEQYF.

This rearrangement joins TRBV6-5 to TRBJ2-7, with 7 bases aligning to TRBD1. The ends lost 4 bases at V and 6 bases at J; junction bases unmatched: 9. The length of the CDR3 is 14 residues. Germline CDR1 reads MNHEY; CDR2 reads SVGAGI. The CDR3 DNA reads as TGTGCCAGCAGTTCGGGACAGCTCTTCCGCGAGCAGTACTTC. Its translation is CASSSGQLFREQYF.

The gene calls are TRBV3-1 (or the pseudogene TRBV3-2) and TRBJ1-2, with D possibly matching TRBD1 (6 bases). The germline gives CDR1 LGHDT, CDR2 YNNKEL (reference sequence). This CDR3 is 17 amino acids long. Between the trimmed V and J ends, which lost 1 base and 0 bases, there was a span of 15 bases. CDR3 in DNA: TGTGCCAGCAGCCAAGGGACAGTCTGGCGGTCTAACTATGGCTACACCTTC. As protein: CASSQGTVWRSNYGYTF.

The chain has TRBV30 and TRBJ2-7; D not certain. This CDR3 contains 12 residues. The V end was cut by 0 bases, the J end by 4 bases, with 7 bases between. The germline CDR1 and CDR2 sequences are GTSNPN and SVGIG (reference sequence). CDR3 sequence: CAWSVSKYEQYF. CDR3 DNA sequence: TGTGCCTGGAGTGTTTCTAAGTACGAGCAGTACTTC.